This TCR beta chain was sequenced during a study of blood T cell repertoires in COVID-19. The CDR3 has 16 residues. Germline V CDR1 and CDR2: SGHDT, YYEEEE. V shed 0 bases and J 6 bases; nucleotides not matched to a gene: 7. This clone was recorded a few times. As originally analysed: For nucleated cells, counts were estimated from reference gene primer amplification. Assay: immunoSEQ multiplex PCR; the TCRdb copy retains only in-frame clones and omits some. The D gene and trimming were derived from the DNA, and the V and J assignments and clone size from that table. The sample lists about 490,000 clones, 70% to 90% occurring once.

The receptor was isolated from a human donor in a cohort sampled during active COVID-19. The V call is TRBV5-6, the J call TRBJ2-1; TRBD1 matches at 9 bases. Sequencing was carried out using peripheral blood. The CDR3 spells CASSLELGQGVNEQFF. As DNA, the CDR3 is TGTGCCAGCAGCTTGGAACTGGGACAGGGAGTCAATGAGCAGTTCTTC.